This entry features one TCR beta chain sequence. Its antigen is not known. This sample stems from a study of CD8 T cells in ankylosing spondylitis. Study findings and constraints: From matched ankylosing spondylitis synovial fluid, disease-linked clones were reportedly recovered at significantly enriched levels. Blood of patients with ankylosing spondylitis appeared to be characterized by a TCR beta motif of seven or eight highly homologous variants. Existing reports had already noted some motif variants in reactive arthritis synovial fluid and blood. Relatively rare in peripheral blood, disease-linked clones were also CD8+.

Each TCR beta library was made by quantitative 5'-RACE that incorporated molecular barcodes. TCRdb analysed the 5' RACE reads with MiXCR anew, one entry per CDR3 protein. The top ten clones hold 1% of a sample with under 450,000 distinct CDR3 sequences, 15% to 20% of them seen once. Germline CDR1 is MNHEY and CDR2 is SVGAGI. Trimming removed 0 bases from V and 3 bases from J, with 15 bases in between. There are 17 residues in the CDR3. This clonotype was obtained from a male donor with ankylosing spondylitis. The chain carries TRBV6-5 and TRBJ2-4, with D tentatively TRBD2 (6 bases). What was sequenced was blood, either unsorted or a sorted T cell fraction (not recorded which). The CDR3, as DNA: TGTGCCAGCAGTTACTCTGGCTATTTGGAGGGCAAAAACATTCAGTACTTC. Its translation: CASSYSGYLEGKNIQYF.